This T cell receptor beta chain was profiled in a study of breast tumors, draining lymph nodes, adjacent tissues. Study findings and constraints: Tumor TCR diversity was below lymph nodes but above nontumor tissue. Data fit most tumor T cells coming from lymph node, expanding in tumor.

The CDR3 totals 14 residues. Germline CDR1 LNHDA, CDR2 SQIVND (reference sequence). V was pared by 7 bases and J by 4 bases, with 16 bases between. Of note for this clonotype: Its antigen is not identified. A read error is possible here, since a much larger clone lies one base away. Lacking the conserved final phenylalanine or tryptophan, this CDR3 likely reflects a read error.

From the multiplex PCR reads, TCRdb called clonotypes with MiXCR, one entry per CDR3 protein. The table shows fewer than 85,000 distinct CDR3 sequences, with 15% to 20% occurring only once. Breast cancer patients provided tissue from their axillary draining lymph nodes. Material for sequencing was axillary lymph node tissue. The TCR comes from a female donor with breast cancer. Some clones in this sample may be carry-over from other donors' samples. This chain connects TRBV19 to TRBJ2-5; D call uncertain. CDR3 in DNA: TGTGCCAGTACCATTTCTGCGGATGCAGAGACCCAGTACCTC. Its translation: CASTISADAETQYL.